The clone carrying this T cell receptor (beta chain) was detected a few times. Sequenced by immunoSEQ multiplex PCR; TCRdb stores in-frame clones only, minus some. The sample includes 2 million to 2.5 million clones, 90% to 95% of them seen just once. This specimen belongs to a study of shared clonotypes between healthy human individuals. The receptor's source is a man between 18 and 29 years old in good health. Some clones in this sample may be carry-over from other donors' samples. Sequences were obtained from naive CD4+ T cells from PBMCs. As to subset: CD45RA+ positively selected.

The CDR3, as DNA: TGTGCCAGCAACGAGCAGTACTTC. It translates to CASNEQYF. The J gene is TRBJ2-7, the V gene TRBV2; D is unresolved. V lost 7 bases and J 5 bases, leaving 0 bases between the germline ends. CDR3 length: 8 amino acids. Germline lookup yields CDR1 SNHLY and CDR2 FYNNEI. Together with reference TRBV2 and TRBJ2-7, the CDR3 gives the full variable domain: EPEVTQTPSHQVTQMGQEVILRCVPISNHLYFYWYRQILGQKVEFLVSFYNNEISEKSEIFDDQFSVERPDGSNFTLKIRSTKLEDSAMYFCASNEQYFGPGTRLTVT.